Following are 14 T cell receptor beta chains from one sample sequenced in a study of CD8 T cells in ankylosing spondylitis. Study-level results: A motif in TCR beta, a set of under 10 highly homologous variants, appeared characteristic of ankylosing spondylitis blood.

TCRdb re-called the 5' RACE reads through MiXCR, storing one row per CDR3 protein. Seen here are 450,000 or so distinct CDR3 sequences, 25% to 30% observed once, and the top ten hold about 0.89%. Their cognate antigens are unknown. The sample consisted of blood, either unsorted or a sorted T cell fraction (not recorded which). All receptors derive from a male donor with ankylosing spondylitis.

This clonotype was observed a handful of times. The chain combines TRBV2 with TRBJ1-1, with 12 bases fitting TRBD1. Germline lookup yields CDR1 SNHLY and CDR2 FYNNEI. V shed 6 bases and J 3 bases; nucleotides not matched to a gene: 5. The CDR3 length is 15 residues. CDR3 in amino acids: CASSPGTGGYTEAFF. The CDR3 nucleotides read TGTGCCAGCAGCCCCGGGACAGGGGGCTACACTGAAGCTTTCTTT.

A few counts support this clonotype. The rearrangement joins TRBV11-2 to TRBJ2-1, with a tentative D call TRBD1 (5 bases). Trimming left V 5 bases short and J 3 bases short, with 11 bases between. Germline V gives CDR1 SGHAT, CDR2 FQNNGV. The CDR3 length is 14 residues. CDR3: CASSMDTFYNEQFF. The CDR3 DNA sequence: TGTGCCAGCAGCATGGACACGTTCTACAATGAGCAGTTCTTC.

Remarks on this clonotype: One end of the junction does not line up with germline, which may come from a read error. The chain joins TRBV12-3 or TRBV12-4 to TRBJ1-5, with TRBD1 identical over 10 bases. The length of the CDR3 is 17 residues. The CDR3: CACSFFPGQGDRQPQHF. The CDR3 nucleotides are TGTGCCTGCAGTTTCTTCCCTGGACAGGGGGACCGTCAGCCCCAGCATTTT.

This chain links TRBV12-3 or TRBV12-4 with TRBJ1-1, with D maybe TRBD1 (5 bases). The germline V and J ends were trimmed by 5 bases and 0 bases, with 16 bases remaining between them. The CDR3 is 16 residues long. CDR3 protein: CASSQSRAGLNTEAFF. The CDR3 coding sequence is TGTGCCAGCAGTCAGAGCAGGGCCGGTCTGAACACTGAAGCTTTCTTT.

The chain joins TRBV18 to TRBJ2-1; TRBD2 matches at 11 bases. The CDR3 runs to 16 residues. Germline-derived CDR1 and CDR2 are KGHSH and LQKENI. V shed 3 bases, J shed 7 bases, and the junction held 8 bases outside the gene matches. CDR3 nucleotide sequence: TGTGCCAGCTCACCTGTACTAGCGGGGGCTATAAATGAGCAGTTCTTC. Its translation: CASSPVLAGAINEQFF.

The chain combines TRBV5-6 with TRBJ2-5, with D hard to call. The germline gives CDR1 SGHDT, CDR2 YYEEEE. The CDR3 has 13 residues. V was pared by 2 bases and J by 8 bases, with 13 bases between. The CDR3 spells CASSFSQTRTQYF. DNA of the CDR3: TGTGCCAGCAGCTTTAGCCAAACGCGAACCCAGTACTTC.

The genes are TRBV2 and TRBJ2-7; the match to TRBD2 covers 9 bases. Germline values: CDR1 SNHLY, CDR2 FYNNEI. This CDR3 comprises 13 residues. With 7 bases clipped from V and 2 bases from J, the junction kept 3 bases outside the gene matches. Here the CDR3 DNA reads TGTGCCAGCAAAGCGGGAGGCCCCTACGAGCAGTACGTC. This encodes CASKAGGPYEQYV.

V is TRBV6-1 and J is TRBJ2-7, with D unclear. Trimming removed 2 bases at V and 9 bases at J, with 17 bases between. The CDR3 has 14 amino acids. CDR1 MNHNS and CDR2 SASEGT come from the germline V gene. The chain's CDR3 is CASSEFGRASGQYV. The CDR3 nucleotides are TGTGCCAGCAGTGAATTTGGACGGGCCTCCGGGCAGTACGTC.

Regarding this clonotype: One end of the junction does not line up with germline, which may come from a read error. The gene calls are TRBV9 and TRBJ2-2; 9 nucleotides agree with TRBD2. The CDR3 is made up of 18 amino acids. CDR1 SGDLS and CDR2 YYNGEE come from the germline V gene. The CDR3 sequence is CASTKKPSGRPYTGERFF. The CDR3 DNA reads TGTGCCAGCACTAAAAAGCCCAGCGGGAGGCCTTACACCGGGGAGCGGTTTTTT.

This chain connects TRBV5-1 to TRBJ2-1; 13 positions match TRBD2. Unmatched junction bases numbered 10, after V lost 0 bases and J lost 1 base. CDR3 length: 20 amino acids. CDR1 is SGHRS, CDR2 YFSETQ, per germline. The CDR3 reads CASSLAMGTSGISSYNEQFF. CDR3 coding DNA: TGCGCCAGCAGCTTGGCCATGGGGACTAGCGGGATTAGTTCCTACAATGAGCAGTTCTTC. Full variable domain (outside the CDR3, taken from reference TRBV5-1 and TRBJ2-1): KAGVTQTPRYLIKTRGQQVTLSCSPISGHRSVSWYQQTPGQGLQFLFEYFSETQRNKGNFPGRFSGRQFSNSRSEMNVSTLELGDSALYLCASSLAMGTSGISSYNEQFFGPGTRLTVL.

The rearrangement links TRBV27 to TRBJ2-1; TRBD1 might be the D (5 bases). The ends were cut back, 3 bases at V and 2 bases at J, with 11 bases in the middle. The CDR3 has 15 residues. Germline loops: CDR1 MNHEY, CDR2 SMNVEV (reference sequence). The CDR3 DNA reads TGTGCCAGCAGTTTTCACAGGAATCCCTACAATGAGCAGTTCTTC. Protein sequence: CASSFHRNPYNEQFF.

This rearrangement joins TRBV20-1 to TRBJ1-6, with 7 nucleotides matching TRBD1. Germline loops: CDR1 DFQATT, CDR2 SNEGSKA (reference sequence). This CDR3 has 12 amino acids. Trimming removed 6 bases from V and 7 bases from J; junction bases left unmatched: 3. The CDR3 DNA sequence: TGCAGTGCCACACAGGGGAATTCACCCCTCCACTTT. Its translation: CSATQGNSPLHF.

V usage is TRBV11-2 and J usage is TRBJ2-3, with 7 bases identical to TRBD1. In germline, CDR1 is SGHAT, CDR2 FQNNGV. The CDR3 sequence is 15 residues long. V trimming: 4 bases; J trimming: 2 bases; junction bases outside the gene matches: 6. The CDR3 loop is CASSWGTAHTDTQYF. The CDR3 coding sequence is TGTGCCAGCAGCTGGGGGACAGCGCACACAGATACGCAGTATTTT.

The CDR3 region has the DNA TGCAGTGCTAGAGACCGAAGGAGTCCAAGCTCCTATAATTCACCCCTCCACTTT. It specifies CSARDRRSPSSYNSPLHF. J is TRBJ1-6 and V is TRBV20-1; D ambiguous. V was trimmed by 0 bases and J by 0 bases, leaving 15 bases between them. The CDR3 extends over 18 amino acids. Germline CDR1 is DFQATT and CDR2 is SNEGSKA (reference sequence).